Listed here are 26 T cell receptor beta chains from one sample, sequenced in a study of shared clonotypes between healthy human individuals. Generated by immunoSEQ multiplex PCR, the TCRdb table keeps only in-frame clones and is missing some. The sample records approximately 2.3 million clones, approximately 95% being singletons. Sequenced material: naive CD4+ T cells from PBMCs. Regarding subset: CD45RA+ positively selected. All receptors come from a man aged 18-30 years in good health. Some clones in this sample may be carry-over from other donors' samples.

CDR3 sequence (DNA): TGTGCCAGCTCCTATAGCAATCAGCCCCAGCATTTT. Translation: CASSYSNQPQHF. This chain joins TRBV2 and TRBJ1-5; D is undetermined. Trimming pared 8 bases from V and 0 bases from J, leaving 5 bases between. Germline-derived CDR1 and CDR2 are SNHLY and FYNNEI. The CDR3 runs 12 residues.

The chain employs TRBV7-9 and TRBJ2-5; TRBD1 matches at 8 bases. Germline lookup yields CDR1 SEHNR and CDR2 FQNEAQ (reference sequence). V lost 3 bases, J lost 5 bases, and 5 bases stayed unmatched. The CDR3 loop spans 14 amino acids. The DNA of the CDR3 is TGTGCCAGCAGCTTCAGGGGGCCGGGTGAGACCCAGTACTTC. Protein: CASSFRGPGETQYF.

V and J are TRBV18 and TRBJ1-2; 7 positions agree with TRBD1. The junction had 8 bases not matched to a gene; V was cut back by 5 bases and J by 5 bases. CDR1 and CDR2 from the germline V gene are KGHSH and LQKENI. The CDR3 is 14 amino acids. DNA of the CDR3: TGTGCCAGCTCAACTACAGGGGAACGATATGGCTACACCTTC. This encodes CASSTTGERYGYTF. The full variable domain, rest sourced from reference TRBV18 and TRBJ1-2, is NAGVMQNPRHLVRRRGQEARLRCSPMKGHSHVYWYRQLPEEGLKFMVYLQKENIIDESGMPKERFSAEFPKEGPSILRIQQVVRGDSAAYFCASSTTGERYGYTFGSGTRLTVV.

V is TRBV2 and J is TRBJ2-2; the match to TRBD2 covers 8 bases. The CDR3 length is 15 residues. With 2 bases clipped from V and 6 bases from J, the junction kept 5 bases outside the gene matches. CDR1 and CDR2 from the germline V gene are SNHLY and FYNNEI. The CDR3 is CASSETGGPSGELFF. CDR3 sequence (DNA): TGTGCCAGCAGTGAAACGGGAGGGCCCTCCGGGGAGCTGTTTTTT.

The chain carries TRBV29-1 and TRBJ2-2, with TRBD1 identical over 9 bases. The CDR3 extends over 13 amino acids. J lost 7 bases, V lost 4 bases, and 4 bases had no gene match. Germline CDR1 is SQVTM and CDR2 is ANQGSEA. The CDR3 nucleotides read TGCAGCGTTGTACAGGGGGCCGGCGGGGAGCTGTTTTTT. Its protein is CSVVQGAGGELFF.

Note on this clone: Other DNA sequences of this sample code for an identical CDR3. The J gene is TRBJ2-3, the V gene TRBV15, with D unclear. This CDR3 is built from 13 residues. The V and J ends lost 0 bases and 3 bases respectively, with 4 bases between them. CDR1 LNHNV and CDR2 YYDKDF come from the germline V gene (reference sequence). In DNA, the CDR3 is TGTGCCACCAGCAGAGATGTAACAGATACGCAGTATTTT. Amino acid sequence: CATSRDVTDTQYF.

This chain uses TRBV25-1 with TRBJ2-5, with unresolved D. Looked up from germline, CDR1 is MGHDK and CDR2 is SYGVNS. V lost 4 bases and J 6 bases, leaving 15 bases between the germline ends. The CDR3 loop spans 14 amino acids. CDR3 sequence: CASSGMAPGKTQYF. The CDR3 DNA sequence: TGTGCCAGCAGTGGAATGGCCCCTGGGAAGACCCAGTACTTC.

V gene TRBV5-1 combines with J gene TRBJ1-2, with D possibly matching TRBD1 (6 bases). Between the trimmed V and J ends, which lost 4 bases and 7 bases, there was a span of 14 bases. The CDR3 is made up of 13 amino acids. The germline gives CDR1 SGHRS, CDR2 YFSETQ. CDR3 in amino acids: CASSKDSLGGYTF. The CDR3 DNA is TGCGCCAGCAGCAAGGACAGCCTGGGTGGCTACACCTTC.

The chain links TRBV29-1 to TRBJ2-3; TRBD2 is a possible D gene (5 bases). CDR1 is SQVTM and CDR2 is ANQGSEA in the germline V gene. The CDR3 loop spans 14 amino acids. Trimming took 4 bases from V and 0 from J, leaving 11 bases between them. The CDR3 region has the DNA TGCAGCGTTGTTCCGGGATTCAGCACAGATACGCAGTATTTT. Amino acids: CSVVPGFSTDTQYF.

The chain couples TRBV5-1 to TRBJ2-7; no reliable D call. The CDR3 is 15 residues long. Germline V gene lookup returns CDR1 SGHRS and CDR2 YFSETQ. The ends were cut back, 7 bases at V and 1 base at J, with 18 bases in the middle. For the CDR3, the DNA is TGCGCCAGCTCCCCCCCCGTATATGGGTCCTACGAGCAGTACTTC. The encoded protein is CASSPPVYGSYEQYF. The full variable domain, in which reference TRBV5-1 and TRBJ2-7 provide the parts outside the CDR3, is KAGVTQTPRYLIKTRGQQVTLSCSPISGHRSVSWYQQTPGQGLQFLFEYFSETQRNKGNFPGRFSGRQFSNSRSEMNVSTLELGDSALYLCASSPPVYGSYEQYFGPGTRLTVT.

This clone came up a few times. This sample also contains other DNA sequences that code for the same CDR3. The chain has TRBV11-1 and TRBJ1-2; D remains ambiguous. The ends were cut back, 5 bases at V and 5 bases at J, with 9 bases in the middle. There are 12 residues in the CDR3. Per the germline V gene, CDR1 is SGHAT and CDR2 is FQDESV (reference sequence). The CDR3 DNA follows: TGTGCCAGCAGCCAAGAGGGATATGGCTACACCTTC. Amino acids: CASSQEGYGYTF.

Regarding this clone: This CDR3 is also generated by other DNA sequences in the sample. The chain links TRBV14 to TRBJ2-1; 10 nucleotides line up with TRBD2. V lost 4 bases, J lost 0 bases, and 0 bases stayed unmatched. CDR1 is SGHDN, CDR2 FVKESK, per germline. The CDR3 consists of 15 residues. DNA of the CDR3: TGTGCCAGCAGCCGACTAGCGGGCTCCTACAATGAGCAGTTCTTC. Translated: CASSRLAGSYNEQFF.

This chain joins TRBV5-4 and TRBJ2-7; 10 bases match TRBD1. This CDR3 is 15 amino acids long. Germline CDR1 reads SGHNT; CDR2 reads YYREEE (reference sequence). Trimming cost V 0 bases and J 2 bases; bases outside gene matches: 2. Here the CDR3 DNA reads TGTGCCAGCAGCTTGGGAGGGACAGGGGCCTACGAGCAGTACTTC. This sequence encodes CASSLGGTGAYEQYF.

This clone showed up just once. J is TRBJ1-3 and V is TRBV5-4, with TRBD1 as a possible D gene (5 bases). The V and J ends lost 4 bases and 0 bases respectively, with 11 bases between them. Germline V gene lookup returns CDR1 SGHNT and CDR2 YYREEE (reference sequence). This CDR3 is 15 amino acids long. The CDR3 loop reads CASSLDIGSGNTIYF. CDR3 bases: TGTGCCAGCAGCCTGGACATTGGCTCTGGAAACACCATATATTTT. The complete variable domain, with remaining parts taken from reference TRBV5-4 and TRBJ1-3, reads ETGVTQSPTHLIKTRGQQVTLRCSSQSGHNTVSWYQQALGQGPQFIFQYYREEENGRGNFPPRFSGLQFPNYSSELNVNALELDDSALYLCASSLDIGSGNTIYFGEGSWLTVV.

The table lists this clone with a count of one. The CDR3 sequence: CASSLRVTVRSTEAFF. Written as DNA, the CDR3 is TGTGCCAGCAGCTTAAGGGTCACGGTAAGAAGCACTGAAGCTTTCTTT. J is TRBJ1-1 and V is TRBV11-2; no reliable D call. The germline V gene encodes CDR1 SGHAT and CDR2 FQNNGV. The CDR3 loop spans 16 amino acids. Trimming cost V 2 bases and J 4 bases, with 17 bases left between them.

The J gene is TRBJ2-5, the V gene TRBV7-9, with TRBD1 matching over 7 bases. The CDR3 is 15 residues long. The ends lost 6 bases at V and 0 bases at J; junction bases unmatched: 7. Germline-derived CDR1 and CDR2 are SEHNR and FQNEAQ (reference sequence). The CDR3: CASSSSTGYQETQYF. The CDR3 nucleotides are TGTGCCAGCAGTTCCTCGACAGGGTACCAAGAGACCCAGTACTTC.

The chain couples TRBV23-1 to TRBJ2-2; no clear D gene. TRBV23-1 is annotated as an ORF whose role is uncertain. Trimming cost V 2 bases and J 2 bases, with 18 bases left between them. The CDR3 is made up of 18 amino acids. The CDR3 nucleotides are TGCGCCAGCAGTCAACCACACCGCAATAGCCCTAACACCGGGGAGCTGTTTTTT. It specifies CASSQPHRNSPNTGELFF.

This clone appeared a few times. The V and J genes are TRBV25-1 and TRBJ1-5; the match to TRBD1 covers 9 bases. The CDR3 loop spans 15 amino acids. The germline V gene encodes CDR1 MGHDK and CDR2 SYGVNS. The V gene end was trimmed by 5 bases and the J gene end by 2 bases; junction bases not matched to a gene: 4. The chain's CDR3 is CASSKQGAGNQPQHF. The CDR3, as DNA: TGTGCCAGCAGTAAACAGGGGGCCGGCAATCAGCCCCAGCATTTT.

CDR3 nucleotide sequence: TGTGCCAGCAGTCTTTGGACAGGAGATGGCTACACCTTC. It is translated as CASSLWTGDGYTF. This chain joins TRBV28 and TRBJ1-2; 7 nucleotides line up with TRBD1. CDR1 is MDHEN, CDR2 SYDVKM, per germline. CDR3 length: 13 amino acids. After removal of 5 bases from V and 6 bases from J, the junction contained 6 bases not matched to a gene.

The gene calls are TRBV28 and TRBJ2-7; 13 bases are shared with TRBD2. Germline V gene sequence: CDR1 MDHEN, CDR2 SYDVKM. The CDR3 has 16 amino acids. V lost 4 bases to trimming and J lost 2 bases; unmatched junction nucleotides: 5. The CDR3 protein is CASSSPGLAGPYEQYF. The CDR3 bases are TGTGCCAGCAGTTCGCCGGGACTAGCGGGACCCTACGAGCAGTACTTC.

This chain uses TRBV29-1 with TRBJ2-1, with 9 bases aligning to TRBD1. This CDR3 is 15 amino acids long. Germline V gene lookup returns CDR1 SQVTM and CDR2 ANQGSEA. V shed 6 bases and J 1 base; nucleotides not matched to a gene: 7. CDR3: CSVETGGESYNEQFF. Here the CDR3 DNA reads TGCAGCGTGGAAACAGGGGGCGAATCCTACAATGAGCAGTTCTTC.

The gene calls are TRBV5-1 and TRBJ2-1, with no clear D. Between the trimmed V and J ends, which lost 0 bases and 6 bases, there was a span of 7 bases. This CDR3 is 13 amino acids long. CDR1 and CDR2 from the germline V gene are SGHRS and YFSETQ. The CDR3 DNA reads as TGCGCCAGCAGCTTGGCTTGGACCAATGAGCAGTTCTTC. It specifies CASSLAWTNEQFF.

The rearrangement joins TRBV29-1 to TRBJ2-7; the D gene is possibly TRBD1 (6 bases). The germline gives CDR1 SQVTM, CDR2 ANQGSEA. This CDR3 contains 13 residues. V gave up 6 bases and J gave up 4 bases, with 16 bases separating them. CDR3 sequence reads: CSVIDRRGYEQYF. The CDR3 DNA reads TGCAGCGTGATAGACAGGCGAGGTTACGAGCAGTACTTC.

With regard to this clone: One base away lies a much larger clone, so this may be a sequencing read error. Other DNA variants within this sample encode the same CDR3. J is TRBJ2-5 and V is TRBV18, with D hard to call. Germline assignment: CDR1 KGHSH and CDR2 LQKENI. The length of the CDR3 is 11 residues. V dropped 3 bases and J dropped 4 bases, with 3 bases sitting between them. CDR3 in amino acids: CASSPLETQYF. The CDR3 DNA reads as TGTGCCAGCTCACCCCTAGAGACCCAGTACTTC.

The V call is TRBV28, the J call TRBJ1-1; D is ambiguous. This CDR3 contains 15 residues. Trimming removed 5 bases at V and 4 bases at J, with 17 bases between. Germline assignment: CDR1 MDHEN and CDR2 SYDVKM. The CDR3 region is CASSPFRARVTEAFF. The CDR3 DNA follows: TGTGCCAGCAGTCCGTTTCGGGCCCGGGTCACTGAAGCTTTCTTT.

This chain joins TRBV25-1 and TRBJ1-1; D uncertain. From germline, CDR1 is MGHDK and CDR2 SYGVNS. V lost 7 bases to trimming and J lost 5 bases, with 11 bases between them. The CDR3 runs to 12 residues. The DNA for the CDR3 is TGTGCCAGCAAAAAGGATGGAACTGAAGCTTTCTTT. It is translated as CASKKDGTEAFF.